Listed here is a single TCR beta chain. This clone's antigen is unknown. This may arise from a read error, as a much more abundant clone is one base away. This entry is derived from a study of CD8 T cells in ankylosing spondylitis (dated by TCRdb to the late 2010s). The study in broad terms: To find TCR variants linked to disease, the study profiled T cell receptor beta repertoires in ankylosing spondylitis patients and healthy donors. The full study cohort was made up of about 25 ankylosing spondylitis patients and about a hundred healthy donors. Peripheral blood was sampled, and synovial fluid was additionally collected from ankylosing spondylitis patients. Broad study findings and their caveats: A CD8+ phenotype was shown by the disease-linked clones, which were found at relatively low frequencies in peripheral blood. Blood from ankylosing spondylitis patients appeared to be characterized by a TCR beta motif made up of under 10 highly homologous amino acid variants. Some TCR beta motif variants had previously been reported in synovial fluid and blood of reactive arthritis patients, which suggested common disease-initiation mechanisms. Significant enrichment of the disease-linked clones was reported in matched synovial fluid samples from ankylosing spondylitis patients.

The CDR3 sequence holds 14 residues, the cysteine and phenylalanine included. Left in the record is the CDR3 DNA by itself, 42 bases read in frame from the first base. CDR1 and CDR2 (SEHNR, FQNEAQ) derive from the germline V gene (reference sequence). V and J lose 3 bases and 1 base, and a span of 9 bases separates them. TCRdb names Illumina HiSeq 2500 as the instrument used. Quantitative 5'-RACE with molecular barcodes was the method used to prepare the TCR beta libraries. In the source study's methods: To identify disease-linked TCR variants, a new computational method was used, one built on a probabilistic model of VDJ rearrangement. The public reads were reprocessed in TCRdb via fastp at Q25 and MiXCR, keeping in-frame beta chains. Every CDR3 protein is listed once, alongside the most common genes and DNA of its rows. These V and J calls rely on TCRdb rather than the paper's analysis. The sample table holds more than 150,000 distinct CDR3 sequences, of which roughly 18% were seen once. The ten largest clones take up roughly 4.5% of the sample.

The chain uses TRBV7-9 and TRBJ1-1, with no D gene named confidently. The source material was blood, either unsorted or a sorted T cell fraction (not recorded which). This receptor was identified in a male donor aged 5 to 29 with ankylosing spondylitis or in good health (not recorded which). Donor details come from another sample of the same person, matched by shared clones. Read as DNA, the sequence is TGTGCCAGCAGCTTGGCGGGGAAGAACACTGAAGCTTTCTTT. Its protein reads: CASSLAGKNTEAFF.